The 10 T cell receptor beta chains below were found in one sample sequenced in a study of cytomegalovirus exposure and HLA in healthy donors. 13 Jbeta primers and 60 Vbeta primers were used for the PCR. Only in-frame clones appear in the TCRdb table, and some are missing; sequencing was by immunoSEQ multiplex PCR. The table gives just under 65,000 clones; the top ten clones make up approximately 16% of it. Sequenced: PBMCs. The receptors come from a boy aged 10-17 years in good health and CMV-seronegative.

The chain has TRBV7-2 and TRBJ2-7; 9 nucleotides line up with TRBD1. Germline-derived CDR1 and CDR2 are SGHTA and FQGNSA. The CDR3 has 12 residues. Germline trimming cut 6 bases from V and 12 bases from J; bases unmatched to any gene: 9. CDR3 sequence reads: CASSQGQGVSYF. The CDR3 coding sequence is TGTGCCAGCAGTCAGGGACAGGGAGTTTCGTACTTC.

This chain links TRBV5-4 with TRBJ2-7; perhaps TRBD1 as D (8 bases). The CDR3 extends over 14 amino acids. Germline assignment: CDR1 SGHNT and CDR2 YYREEE (reference sequence). Deletions cut 4 bases from V and 2 bases from J, with 13 bases between. This CDR3 is CASSGQGGTYEQYF. The CDR3 DNA sequence: TGTGCCAGCAGCGGACAGGGAGGGACCTACGAGCAGTACTTC.

This sequence joins TRBV11-2 and TRBJ1-1, with D perhaps matching TRBD1 (5 bases). Trimming cost V 5 bases and J 0 bases, with 13 bases left between them. Germline CDR1 and CDR2: SGHAT and FQNNGV. There are 15 residues in the CDR3. The CDR3 is CASSLGEAMNTEAFF. The CDR3 DNA sequence: TGTGCCAGCAGCCTAGGGGAGGCGATGAACACTGAAGCTTTCTTT.

The rearrangement joins TRBV19 to TRBJ1-2, with 7 bases identical to TRBD1. This CDR3 has 16 residues. Germline lookup yields CDR1 LNHDA and CDR2 SQIVND (reference sequence). With 10 bases clipped from V and 5 bases from J, the junction kept 19 bases outside the gene matches. The DNA of the CDR3 is TGTGCCACCCGTAAACCACAGGGGCTCCTCGATTATGGCTACACCTTC. It codes for CATRKPQGLLDYGYTF.

The chain uses TRBV7-8 and TRBJ2-7, with D possibly TRBD2 on 5 matching bases. Trimming cost V 0 bases and J 0 bases, with 6 bases left between them. Germline lookup yields CDR1 SGHVS and CDR2 FQNEAQ. CDR3 size: 14 residues. CDR3 in amino acids: CASSLAGSSYEQYF. CDR3 DNA sequence: TGTGCCAGCAGCTTAGCGGGGAGCTCCTACGAGCAGTACTTC.

The chain employs TRBV7-3 and TRBJ2-5, with 9 bases lining up with TRBD2. The germline CDR1 and CDR2 sequences are SGHTA and FQGTGA. The length of the CDR3 is 14 residues. Germline trimming cut 5 bases from V and 2 bases from J; bases unmatched to any gene: 3. Here the CDR3 DNA reads TGTGCCAGCAGCCGACTAGCGGCTCAAGAGACCCAGTACTTC. Translating gives CASSRLAAQETQYF.

This chain joins TRBV7-9 and TRBJ1-1; D remains unclear. This CDR3 spans 11 amino acids. V gave up 5 bases and J gave up 8 bases, with 9 bases separating them. From germline, CDR1 is SEHNR and CDR2 FQNEAQ (reference sequence). The CDR3 region is CASSGQREAFF. As DNA, the CDR3 is TGTGCCAGCAGCGGTCAGAGGGAAGCTTTCTTT.

The chain links TRBV9 to TRBJ2-2, with D perhaps matching TRBD1 (5 bases). The germline CDR1 and CDR2 sequences are SGDLS and YYNGEE. The CDR3 is 17 amino acids. With 0 bases removed from V and 4 bases from J, the gap between germline ends came to 16 bases. The chain's CDR3 is CASSVDSPRAATGELFF. CDR3 in DNA: TGTGCCAGCAGCGTAGATTCTCCCAGGGCGGCCACCGGGGAGCTGTTTTTT.

Remarks on this clone: This sample includes further DNA sequences coding for the same CDR3. The V and J genes are TRBV5-1 and TRBJ2-2; 10 nucleotides line up with TRBD2. J lost 4 bases, V lost 3 bases, and 9 bases had no gene match. CDR1 and CDR2 (germline): SGHRS, YFSETQ. The CDR3 length is 17 residues. The chain's CDR3 is CASSSARTSGSTGELFF. In DNA form, the CDR3 reads TGCGCCAGCAGCTCCGCCAGGACTAGCGGATCCACCGGGGAGCTGTTTTTT.

The chain is built from TRBV30 and TRBJ1-2; tentative D call: TRBD1 (6 bases). Trimming pared 5 bases from V and 0 bases from J, leaving 13 bases between. CDR1 and CDR2 from the germline V gene are GTSNPN and SVGIG (reference sequence). CDR3 length equals 14 residues. The chain's CDR3 is CAWDRGDTNYGYTF. CDR3 sequence (DNA): TGTGCCTGGGACAGAGGGGACACTAACTATGGCTACACCTTC.